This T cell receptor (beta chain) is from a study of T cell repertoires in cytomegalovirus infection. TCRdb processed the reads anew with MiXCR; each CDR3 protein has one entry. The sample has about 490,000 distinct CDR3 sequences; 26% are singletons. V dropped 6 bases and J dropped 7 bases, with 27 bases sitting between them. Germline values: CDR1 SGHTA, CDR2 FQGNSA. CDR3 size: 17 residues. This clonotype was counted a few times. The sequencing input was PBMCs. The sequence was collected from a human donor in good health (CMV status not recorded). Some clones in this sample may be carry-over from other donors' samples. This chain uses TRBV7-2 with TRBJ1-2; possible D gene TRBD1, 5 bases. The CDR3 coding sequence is TGTGCCAGCAGGAGGGGTTCCCATTCAGCGGCTCCGGCTGGCTACACCTTC. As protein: CASRRGSHSAAPAGYTF.